These 5 T cell receptor beta chains came from one sample sequenced in a study of blood T cells in healthy people across ages (dated by TCRdb to 2014 to 2015). The receptor library was made with 5' RACE. Sequencer: Illumina HiSeq 2500. A second PCR of roughly 6 to 11 cycles was run with a J-beta primer mix and a sample-barcoded 5' primer. Through fastp at Q25 and MiXCR, TCRdb rebuilt clones from the public reads, retaining in-frame beta chains. Rows with one shared CDR3 protein collapse into an entry with the most common genes and DNA. This sample lists about 830,000 distinct CDR3 sequences; roughly 64% were detected once. The top ten clones comprise 22% of the sample. The source material was blood. The receptor source for this set is a man aged 25 to 40 in good health.

The rearrangement joins TRBV7-2 to TRBJ2-7; D is possibly TRBD2 (7 bases). This CDR3 comprises 15 residues. Germline V gene sequence: CDR1 SGHTA, CDR2 FQGNSA. Trimming cost V 2 bases and J 7 bases, with 18 bases left between them. The CDR3 nucleotides are TGTGCCAGCAGCTTAAATGGGGGGGGGCAGGAAGAGCAGTACTTC. It specifies CASSLNGGGQEEQYF.

CDR3 bases: TGCAGCGTTCTCTGGGGACAGGGTGAAGCTTTCTTT. As protein: CSVLWGQGEAFF. The rearrangement links TRBV29-1 to TRBJ1-1; 9 bases are a match to TRBD1. The CDR3 extends over 12 amino acids. With V trimmed by 5 bases and J by 7 bases, 5 bases remained unmatched. Germline lookup yields CDR1 SQVTM and CDR2 ANQGSEA.

This clonotype was detected only once. The chain recombines TRBV5-6 with TRBJ2-1, with 10 bases identical to TRBD2. Germline V gene lookup returns CDR1 SGHDT and CDR2 YYEEEE. J lost 6 bases, V lost 2 bases, and 8 bases had no gene match. This CDR3 spans 16 amino acids. The CDR3 DNA reads as TGTGCCAGCAGCTTAGAGCGGGGGGGCGACTGCAATGAGCAGTTCTTC. Translated, it gives CASSLERGGDCNEQFF. The full variable domain, in which reference TRBV5-6 and TRBJ2-1 provide the parts outside the CDR3, is DAGVTQSPTHLIKTRGQQVTLRCSPKSGHDTVSWYQQALGQGPQFIFQYYEEEERQRGNFPDRFSGHQFPNYSSELNVNALLLGDSALYLCASSLERGGDCNEQFFGPGTRLTVL.

There are a few counts of this clonotype. The rearrangement uses TRBV5-1 and TRBJ1-1; no clear D. The germline CDR1 and CDR2 sequences are SGHRS and YFSETQ. The V end was cut by 0 bases, the J end by 7 bases, with 4 bases between. The CDR3 runs 11 residues. CDR3 loop: CASSLDSEAFF. The CDR3 nucleotides are TGCGCCAGCAGCTTGGACAGTGAAGCTTTCTTT. The variable domain in full, with the rest retrieved from reference TRBV5-1 and TRBJ1-1, is KAGVTQTPRYLIKTRGQQVTLSCSPISGHRSVSWYQQTPGQGLQFLFEYFSETQRNKGNFPGRFSGRQFSNSRSEMNVSTLELGDSALYLCASSLDSEAFFGQGTRLTVV.

This clonotype was observed a single time. The chain couples TRBV29-1 to TRBJ2-6, with D unresolved. This CDR3 is built from 14 residues. The germline V gene has CDR1 SQVTM and CDR2 ANQGSEA. With 1 base removed from V and 0 bases from J, the gap between germline ends came to 4 bases. In DNA, the CDR3 is TGCAGCGTTGAAGTCCACTCTGGGGCCAACGTCCTGACTTTC. Protein: CSVEVHSGANVLTF.